This T cell receptor (beta chain) is drawn from a study of T cells after yellow fever vaccination. Study background: Where fractions had low cell numbers, libraries were prepared from them with the SMART-Seq v4 Ultra Low Input RNA kit.

General study points: Booster sampling recovered most clones from primary vaccination (96% CD4, around 90% CD8). A weaker secondary response peaked on day 5, the primary on day 15.

They built TCR cDNA with 5'RACE template switching, a step that put in a universal primer site and UMIs. TCRdb reprocessed the 5' RACE reads via MiXCR and lists one record per CDR3 protein. The sample lists under 500,000 distinct CDR3 sequences, under 20% occurring once. CDR3 length equals 14 residues. Trimming took off 4 bases at V and 8 bases at J, with 18 bases between the two ends. Per germline, CDR1 DFQATT and CDR2 SNEGSKA (reference sequence). This clonotype turned up a few times. Its antigen is currently unknown. This sequence was found in a man aged 18 to 29 who received the YFV17D yellow fever vaccine. The chain recombines TRBV20-1 with TRBJ2-1; no clear D. This sample comprised PBMCs, obtained before the yellow fever booster vaccination. The CDR3 here is CSAIPRVSVYEQFF. In DNA form, the CDR3 reads TGCAGTGCTATCCCTAGGGTATCAGTTTATGAGCAGTTCTTC.